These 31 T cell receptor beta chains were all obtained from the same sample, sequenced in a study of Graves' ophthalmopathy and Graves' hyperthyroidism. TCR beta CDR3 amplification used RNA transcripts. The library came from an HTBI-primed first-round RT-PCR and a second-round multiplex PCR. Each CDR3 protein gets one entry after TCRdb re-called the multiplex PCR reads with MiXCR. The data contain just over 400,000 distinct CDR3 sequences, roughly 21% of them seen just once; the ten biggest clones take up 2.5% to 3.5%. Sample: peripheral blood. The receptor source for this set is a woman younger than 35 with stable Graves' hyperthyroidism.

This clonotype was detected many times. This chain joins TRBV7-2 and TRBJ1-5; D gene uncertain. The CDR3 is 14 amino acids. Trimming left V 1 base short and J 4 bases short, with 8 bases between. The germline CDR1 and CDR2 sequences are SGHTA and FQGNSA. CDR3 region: CASSLGVINQPQHF. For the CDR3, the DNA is TGTGCCAGCAGCTTAGGGGTTATAAATCAGCCCCAGCATTTT.

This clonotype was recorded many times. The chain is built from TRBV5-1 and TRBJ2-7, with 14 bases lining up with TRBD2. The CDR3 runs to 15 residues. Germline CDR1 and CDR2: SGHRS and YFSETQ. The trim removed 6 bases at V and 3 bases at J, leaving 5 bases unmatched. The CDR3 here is CASNPTSGGDYEQYF. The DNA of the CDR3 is TGCGCCAGCAACCCGACTAGCGGGGGGGACTACGAGCAGTACTTC.

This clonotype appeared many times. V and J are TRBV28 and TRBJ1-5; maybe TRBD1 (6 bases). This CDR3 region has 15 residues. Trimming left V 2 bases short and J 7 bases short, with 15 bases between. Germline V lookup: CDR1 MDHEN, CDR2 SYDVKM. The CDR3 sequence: CASSLVTGGLQPQHF. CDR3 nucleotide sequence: TGTGCCAGCAGTTTAGTGACAGGCGGCTTACAGCCCCAGCATTTT. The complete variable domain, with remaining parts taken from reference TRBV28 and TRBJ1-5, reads DVKVTQSSRYLVKRTGEKVFLECVQDMDHENMFWYRQDPGLGLRLIYFSYDVKMKEKGDIPEGYSVSREKKERFSLILESASTNQTSMYLCASSLVTGGLQPQHFGDGTRLSIL.

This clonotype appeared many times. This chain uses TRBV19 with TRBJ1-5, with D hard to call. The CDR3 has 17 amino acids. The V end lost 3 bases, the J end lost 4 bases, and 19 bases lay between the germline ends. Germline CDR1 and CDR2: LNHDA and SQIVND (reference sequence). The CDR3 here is CASSIFPARQQNQPQHF. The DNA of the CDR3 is TGTGCCAGTAGTATTTTTCCCGCGAGGCAGCAAAATCAGCCCCAGCATTTT.

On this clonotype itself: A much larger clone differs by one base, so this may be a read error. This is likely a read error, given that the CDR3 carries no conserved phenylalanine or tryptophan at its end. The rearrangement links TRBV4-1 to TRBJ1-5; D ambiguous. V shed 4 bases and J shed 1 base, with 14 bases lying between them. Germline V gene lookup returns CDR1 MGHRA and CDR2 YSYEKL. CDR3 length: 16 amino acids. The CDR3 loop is CASSPARQYSNQPQHV. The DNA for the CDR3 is TGCGCCAGCAGCCCTGCAAGGCAGTACAGCAATCAGCCCCAGCATGTT.

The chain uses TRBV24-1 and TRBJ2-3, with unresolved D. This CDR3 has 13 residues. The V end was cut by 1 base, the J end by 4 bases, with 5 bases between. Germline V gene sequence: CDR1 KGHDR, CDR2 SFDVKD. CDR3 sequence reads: CATSDLVPDTQYF. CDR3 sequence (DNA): TGTGCCACCAGTGATTTAGTGCCAGATACGCAGTATTTT.

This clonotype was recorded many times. The DNA for the CDR3 is TGTGCCAGCAGCACCAGACTTGAGCAGTACTTC. This encodes CASSTRLEQYF. V usage is TRBV6-1 and J usage is TRBJ2-7, with D unclear. The CDR3 totals 11 residues. With 6 bases removed from V and 7 bases from J, the gap between germline ends came to 10 bases. Germline loops: CDR1 MNHNS, CDR2 SASEGT.

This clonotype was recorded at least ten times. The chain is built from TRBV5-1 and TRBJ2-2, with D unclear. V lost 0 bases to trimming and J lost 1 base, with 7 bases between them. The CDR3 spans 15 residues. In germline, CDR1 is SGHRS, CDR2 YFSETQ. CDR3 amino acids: CASSLDIGNTGELFF. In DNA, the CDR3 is TGCGCCAGCAGCTTGGATATAGGGAACACCGGGGAGCTGTTTTTT. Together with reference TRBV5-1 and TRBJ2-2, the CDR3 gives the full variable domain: KAGVTQTPRYLIKTRGQQVTLSCSPISGHRSVSWYQQTPGQGLQFLFEYFSETQRNKGNFPGRFSGRQFSNSRSEMNVSTLELGDSALYLCASSLDIGNTGELFFGEGSRLTVL.

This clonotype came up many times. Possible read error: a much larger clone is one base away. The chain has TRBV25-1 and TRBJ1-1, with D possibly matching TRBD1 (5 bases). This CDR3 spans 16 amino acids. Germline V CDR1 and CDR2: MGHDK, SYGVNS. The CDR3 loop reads CASSEFITGVGTGAFF. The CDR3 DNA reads TGTGCCAGCAGTGAATTCATCACCGGCGTGGGGACTGGAGCTTTCTTT. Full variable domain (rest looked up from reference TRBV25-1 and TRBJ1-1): EADIYQTPRYLVIGTGKKITLECSQTMGHDKMYWYQQDPGMELHLIHYSYGVNSTEKGDLSSESTVSRIRTEHFPLTLESARPSHTSQYLCASSEFITGVGTGAFFGQGTRLTVV.

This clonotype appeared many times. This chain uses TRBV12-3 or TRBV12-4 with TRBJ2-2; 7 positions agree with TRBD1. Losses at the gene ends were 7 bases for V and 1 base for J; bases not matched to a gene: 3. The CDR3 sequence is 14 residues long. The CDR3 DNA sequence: TGTGCCAGCATTGACAGGGTGAACACCGGGGAGCTGTTTTTT. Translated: CASIDRVNTGELFF.

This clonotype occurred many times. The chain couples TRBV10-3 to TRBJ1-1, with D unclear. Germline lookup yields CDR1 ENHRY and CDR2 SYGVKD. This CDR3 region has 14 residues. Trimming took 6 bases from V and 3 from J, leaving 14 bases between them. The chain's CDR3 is CAIRSGRMDTEAFF. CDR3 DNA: TGTGCCATCAGATCAGGTAGGATGGACACTGAAGCTTTCTTT.

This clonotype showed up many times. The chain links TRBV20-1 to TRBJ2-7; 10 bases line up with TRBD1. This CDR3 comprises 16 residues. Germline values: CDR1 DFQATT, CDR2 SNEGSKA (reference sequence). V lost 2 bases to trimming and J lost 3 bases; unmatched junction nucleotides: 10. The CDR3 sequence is CSARPDEGQGIYEQYF. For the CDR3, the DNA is TGCAGTGCTAGACCAGATGAGGGACAGGGGATCTACGAGCAGTACTTC.

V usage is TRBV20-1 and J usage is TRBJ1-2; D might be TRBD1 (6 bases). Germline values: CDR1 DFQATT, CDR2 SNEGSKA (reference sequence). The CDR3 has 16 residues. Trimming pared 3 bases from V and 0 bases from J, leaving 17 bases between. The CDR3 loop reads CSARGARGLSNYGYTF. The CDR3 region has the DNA TGCAGTGCTAGGGGGGCCCGAGGACTATCTAACTATGGCTACACCTTC.

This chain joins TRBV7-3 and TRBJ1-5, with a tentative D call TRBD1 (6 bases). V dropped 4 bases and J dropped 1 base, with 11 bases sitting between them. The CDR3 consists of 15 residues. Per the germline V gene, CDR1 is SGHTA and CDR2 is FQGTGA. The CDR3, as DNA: TGTGCCAGCAGCTCCCCGGGGGCCAGCAATCAGCCCCAGCATTTT. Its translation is CASSSPGASNQPQHF.

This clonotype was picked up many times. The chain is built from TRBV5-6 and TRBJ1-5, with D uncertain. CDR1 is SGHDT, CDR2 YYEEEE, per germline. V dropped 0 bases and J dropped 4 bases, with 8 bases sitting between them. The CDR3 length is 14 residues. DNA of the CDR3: TGTGCCAGCAGCTTGGGGATGGGGAATCAGCCCCAGCATTTT. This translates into CASSLGMGNQPQHF.

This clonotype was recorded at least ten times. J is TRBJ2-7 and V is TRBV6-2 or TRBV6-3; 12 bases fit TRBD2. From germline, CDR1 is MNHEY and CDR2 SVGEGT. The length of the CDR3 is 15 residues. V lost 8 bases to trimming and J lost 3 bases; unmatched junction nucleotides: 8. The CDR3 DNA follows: TGTGCCAGCGGAACGACTAGCGGGGGTCACTACGAGCAGTACTTC. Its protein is CASGTTSGGHYEQYF.

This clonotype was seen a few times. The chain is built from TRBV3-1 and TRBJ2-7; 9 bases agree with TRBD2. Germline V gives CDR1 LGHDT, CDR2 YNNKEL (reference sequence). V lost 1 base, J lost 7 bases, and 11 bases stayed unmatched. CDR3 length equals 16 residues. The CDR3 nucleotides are TGTGCCAGCAGCCAAGCGACGGGACTAGCAGGAAATGAGCAGTACTTC. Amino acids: CASSQATGLAGNEQYF.

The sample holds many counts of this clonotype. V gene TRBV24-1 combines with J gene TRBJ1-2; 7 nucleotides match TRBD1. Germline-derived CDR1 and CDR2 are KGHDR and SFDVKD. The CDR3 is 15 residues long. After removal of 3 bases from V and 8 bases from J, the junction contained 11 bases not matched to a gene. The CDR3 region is CATSDTDRVLSGYTF. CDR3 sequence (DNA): TGTGCCACCAGTGATACCGACAGGGTGTTGAGCGGCTACACCTTC.

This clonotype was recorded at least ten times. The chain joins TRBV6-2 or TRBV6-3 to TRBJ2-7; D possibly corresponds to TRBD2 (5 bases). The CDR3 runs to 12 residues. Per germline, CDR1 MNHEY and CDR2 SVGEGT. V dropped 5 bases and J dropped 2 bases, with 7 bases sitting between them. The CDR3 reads CASSNSAYEQYF. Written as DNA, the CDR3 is TGTGCCAGCAGTAATAGCGCCTACGAGCAGTACTTC.

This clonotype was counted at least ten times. CDR3 sequence (DNA): TGTGCCAGCAGTGTGGAGTTTTCACCCCTCCACTTT. This translates into CASSVEFSPLHF. V and J are TRBV2 and TRBJ1-6; no definite D call. CDR3 length: 12 amino acids. V shed 4 bases and J shed 9 bases, with 7 bases lying between them. CDR1 is SNHLY and CDR2 is FYNNEI in the germline V gene.

The CDR3 sequence: CATITQAGEAAFF. In DNA, the CDR3 is TGTGCCACAATCACTCAGGCTGGGGAAGCTGCTTTCTTT. The V and J genes are TRBV28 and TRBJ1-1; D is unresolved. V was clipped by 10 bases and J by 11 bases, with 23 bases between them. The CDR3 runs to 13 residues. Germline V lookup: CDR1 MDHEN, CDR2 SYDVKM. Together with reference TRBV28 and TRBJ1-1, the CDR3 gives the full variable domain: DVKVTQSSRYLVKRTGEKVFLECVQDMDHENMFWYRQDPGLGLRLIYFSYDVKMKEKGDIPEGYSVSREKKERFSLILESASTNQTSMYLCATITQAGEAAFFGQGTRLTVV.

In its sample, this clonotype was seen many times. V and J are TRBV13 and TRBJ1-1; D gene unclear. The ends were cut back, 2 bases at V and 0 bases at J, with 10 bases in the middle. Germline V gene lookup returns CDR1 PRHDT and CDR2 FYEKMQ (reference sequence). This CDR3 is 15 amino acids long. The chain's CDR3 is CASSLSPYMNTEAFF. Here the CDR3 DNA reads TGTGCCAGCAGCTTAAGTCCATATATGAACACTGAAGCTTTCTTT.

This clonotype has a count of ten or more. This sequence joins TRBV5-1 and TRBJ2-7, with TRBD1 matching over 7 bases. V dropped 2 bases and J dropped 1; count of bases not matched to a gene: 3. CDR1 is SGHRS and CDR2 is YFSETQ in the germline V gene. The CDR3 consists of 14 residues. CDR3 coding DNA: TGCGCCAGCAGCTTTATGACAGGGTCCTACGAGCAGTACTTC. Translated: CASSFMTGSYEQYF.

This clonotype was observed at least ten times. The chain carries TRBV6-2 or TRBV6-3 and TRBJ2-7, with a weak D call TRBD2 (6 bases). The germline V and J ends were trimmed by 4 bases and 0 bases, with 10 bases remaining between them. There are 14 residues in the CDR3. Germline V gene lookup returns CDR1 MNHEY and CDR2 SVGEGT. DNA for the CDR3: TGTGCCAGCAGTTCGGGACTTATCTCCTACGAGCAGTACTTC. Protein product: CASSSGLISYEQYF.

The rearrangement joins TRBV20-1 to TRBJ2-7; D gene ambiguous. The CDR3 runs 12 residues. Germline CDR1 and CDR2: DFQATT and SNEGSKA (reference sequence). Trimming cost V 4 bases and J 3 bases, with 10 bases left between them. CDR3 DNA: TGCAGTGCTATGGTGACGGACTACGAGCAGTACTTC. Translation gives CSAMVTDYEQYF.

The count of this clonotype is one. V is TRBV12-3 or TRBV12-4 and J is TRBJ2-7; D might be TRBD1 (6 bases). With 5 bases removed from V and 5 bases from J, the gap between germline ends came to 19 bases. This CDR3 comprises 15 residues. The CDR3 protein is CASSRTSRGVNEQYF. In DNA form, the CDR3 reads TGTGCCAGCAGTCGAACGTCCAGGGGCGTCAACGAGCAGTACTTC.

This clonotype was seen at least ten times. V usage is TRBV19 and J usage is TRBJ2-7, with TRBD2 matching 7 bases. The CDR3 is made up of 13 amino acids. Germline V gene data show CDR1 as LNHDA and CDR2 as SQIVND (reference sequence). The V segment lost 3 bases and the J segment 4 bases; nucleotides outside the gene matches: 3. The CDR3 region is CASSIDGRYEQYF. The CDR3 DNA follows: TGTGCCAGTAGTATCGACGGGAGGTACGAGCAGTACTTC. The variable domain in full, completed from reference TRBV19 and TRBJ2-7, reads DGGITQSPKYLFRKEGQNVTLSCEQNLNHDAMYWYRQDPGQGLRLIYYSQIVNDFQKGDIAEGYSVSREKKESFPLTVTSAQKNPTAFYLCASSIDGRYEQYFGPGTRLTVT.

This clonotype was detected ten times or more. The CDR3 region has the DNA TGTGCCAGCAGGGGGGGAACAGGGCTCGACACCGGGGAGCTGTTTTTT. Translation gives CASRGGTGLDTGELFF. The gene calls are TRBV6-5 and TRBJ2-2; either TRBD1 or TRBD2 may fit D (6 bases each). The length of the CDR3 is 16 residues. V was cut by 6 bases and J by 3 bases, with 17 bases left in between. The germline gives CDR1 MNHEY, CDR2 SVGAGI.

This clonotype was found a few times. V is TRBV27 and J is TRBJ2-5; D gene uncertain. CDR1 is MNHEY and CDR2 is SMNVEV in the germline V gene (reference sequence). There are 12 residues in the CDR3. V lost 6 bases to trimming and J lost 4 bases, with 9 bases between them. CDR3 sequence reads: CASRHMGETQYF. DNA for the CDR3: TGTGCCAGCAGACATATGGGAGAGACCCAGTACTTC.

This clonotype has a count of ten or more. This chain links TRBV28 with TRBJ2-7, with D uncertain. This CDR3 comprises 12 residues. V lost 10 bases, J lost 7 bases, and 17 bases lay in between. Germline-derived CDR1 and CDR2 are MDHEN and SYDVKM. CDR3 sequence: CAIQPGGREQYF. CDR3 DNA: TGTGCCATCCAACCGGGTGGAAGAGAGCAGTACTTC.

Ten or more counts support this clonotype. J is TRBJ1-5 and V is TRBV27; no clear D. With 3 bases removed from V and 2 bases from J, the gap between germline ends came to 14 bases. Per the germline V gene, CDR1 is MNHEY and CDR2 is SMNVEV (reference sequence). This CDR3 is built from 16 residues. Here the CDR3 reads CASSLAPPQGNQPQHF. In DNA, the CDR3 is TGTGCCAGCAGTTTGGCCCCTCCGCAGGGCAATCAGCCCCAGCATTTT.